The source of this T cell receptor beta chain is a study of tumor-infiltrating lymphocytes in primary liver carcinoma. A primer in the constant region served to generate TCR beta cDNA from roughly 520 ng of total RNA. Slightly modified ARM-PCR with three nested multiplex PCR rounds yielded TCR beta libraries. Primers for the first two PCR rounds were TRBV1-TRBV30 forward primers and a C-beta reverse primer (about 11 cycles per round). A single record per CDR3 protein comes from TCRdb applying MiXCR to the multiplex PCR reads. The table records approximately 320,000 distinct CDR3 sequences, 50% to 60% of them present only once. Extraction also yielded germline DNA, while blood RNA was obtained from unsorted whole blood. In this sample, this clonotype turned up many times. J was trimmed by 8 bases and V by 5 bases; bases with no gene match: 11. Germline values: CDR1 SGHAT, CDR2 FQNNGV. The CDR3 runs 15 residues.

The sequenced sample consisted of peripheral blood. This sequence originates from a woman in her twenties or thirties with primary liver carcinoma and hepatitis B virus infection. The V gene is TRBV11-2, the J gene TRBJ1-4; 7 bases agree with TRBD1. The CDR3 spells CASSRRDRAEEKLFF. The CDR3 DNA follows: TGTGCCAGCAGCCGCAGAGACAGGGCGGAGGAAAAACTGTTTTTT.